The 21 T cell receptor beta chains reported below all come from one sample, sequenced in a study of CD8+ T cells in alopecia areata. Stated treatment: oral pan-JAK inhibitor, 5-10 mg twice daily. Sequencing templates came from extracted RNA that was reverse transcribed into cDNA. Assay: immunoSEQ multiplex PCR; the TCRdb copy retains only in-frame clones and omits some. The sample consists of approximately 280,000 clones, about three fifths of them appearing once. Sequences were derived from CD4+ T cells sorted from blood, sampled at week 24, from a patient treated with tofacitinib. The source is a human donor with alopecia areata.

J is TRBJ2-2 and V is TRBV30; 8 bases fit TRBD2. The CDR3 is made up of 14 amino acids. In germline, CDR1 is GTSNPN, CDR2 SVGIG (reference sequence). V shed 6 bases, J shed 7 bases, and the junction held 10 bases outside the gene matches. The CDR3 nucleotides read TGTGCCTGCCCTGGGGCGGGGGGCGTCGGGGAGCTGTTTTTT. It yields the protein CACPGAGGVGELFF.

This sequence joins TRBV30 and TRBJ2-3; no firm D call. The CDR3 extends over 11 amino acids. Germline V gene lookup returns CDR1 GTSNPN and CDR2 SVGIG (reference sequence). V was cut by 4 bases and J by 1 base, with 3 bases left in between. The CDR3 bases are TGTGCCTGGATGGGCACAGATACGCAGTATTTT. Its protein product is CAWMGTDTQYF.

Concerning this clone: Other DNA sequences in this sample translate to the same CDR3. The chain has TRBV2 and TRBJ2-5, with D tentatively TRBD1 (5 bases). The CDR3 loop spans 13 amino acids. Trimming cost V 6 bases and J 1 base, with 9 bases left between them. Per germline, CDR1 SNHLY and CDR2 FYNNEI. CDR3 coding DNA: TGTGCCAGCAGCTCCCAGGGCCAAGAGACCCAGTACTTC. Residues: CASSSQGQETQYF.

This chain uses TRBV2 with TRBJ1-4; D not certain. CDR1 and CDR2 (germline): SNHLY, FYNNEI. The germline V and J ends were trimmed by 3 bases and 11 bases, with 13 bases remaining between them. CDR3 length: 13 residues. The CDR3 reads CASSESGGTKLFF. The CDR3 region has the DNA TGTGCCAGCAGTGAGTCAGGAGGAACCAAACTGTTTTTT. Drawing the rest from reference TRBV2 and TRBJ1-4, the complete variable domain is EPEVTQTPSHQVTQMGQEVILRCVPISNHLYFYWYRQILGQKVEFLVSFYNNEISEKSEIFDDQFSVERPDGSNFTLKIRSTKLEDSAMYFCASSESGGTKLFFGSGTQLSVL.

This clone has more than one count but fewer than ten. The genes are TRBV21-1 and TRBJ1-5; the table's D call of TRBD1 was not tested on the DNA. TRBV21-1 corresponds to a pseudogene. The CDR3 loop spans 15 amino acids. The CDR3, as DNA: TGTGCCAGCAGCCGTCGGCAGGGGAGATCTCAGCCCCAGCATTTT. Protein product: CASSRRQGRSQPQHF.

This clone was seen more than once but under ten times. The genes are TRBV11-2 and TRBJ2-6; D remains unclear. The CDR3 consists of 15 residues. V was pared by 2 bases and J by 0 bases, with 5 bases between. In germline, CDR1 is SGHAT, CDR2 FQNNGV. CDR3 in DNA: TGTGCCAGCAGCTTATATCCCTCTGGGGCCAACGTCCTGACTTTC. This sequence encodes CASSLYPSGANVLTF.

The rearrangement links TRBV19 to TRBJ2-7, with 9 bases identical to TRBD1. CDR1 is LNHDA, CDR2 SQIVND, per germline (reference sequence). The CDR3 has 14 amino acids. Trimming at V came to 6 bases and at J to 6 bases, leaving 9 bases not matched to a gene. The CDR3 here is CASSPDRGGSEQYF. In DNA form, the CDR3 reads TGTGCCAGTAGCCCTGACAGGGGGGGATCCGAGCAGTACTTC.

The V and J genes are TRBV7-9 and TRBJ2-5, with a weak D call TRBD1 (6 bases). The CDR3 sequence is 15 residues long. V was shortened by 4 bases and J by 3 bases, with 15 bases between the two germline ends. CDR1 is SEHNR, CDR2 FQNEAQ, per germline (reference sequence). CDR3 DNA sequence: TGTGCCAGCAGCTACAGGGAGACTGTGGAAGAGACCCAGTACTTC. The encoded protein is CASSYRETVEETQYF.

The chain couples TRBV14 to TRBJ2-7; the D is unclear. The CDR3 covers 13 residues. CDR1 is SGHDN and CDR2 is FVKESK in the germline V gene. V dropped 6 bases and J dropped 9 bases, with 18 bases sitting between them. This CDR3 reads CASSHSSQTGQYF. CDR3 bases: TGTGCCAGCAGTCATAGTTCCCAAACGGGGCAGTACTTC.

The chain is built from TRBV11-2 and TRBJ1-4; 8 nucleotides align to TRBD1. The CDR3 consists of 13 residues. Germline V gene lookup returns CDR1 SGHAT and CDR2 FQNNGV. V shed 3 bases, J shed 8 bases, and the junction held 2 bases outside the gene matches. The CDR3 DNA is TGTGCCAGCAGCTTCCCAGGGGGCGAAAAACTGTTTTTT. It translates to CASSFPGGEKLFF.

The V gene is TRBV30, the J gene TRBJ2-5, with a possible D match to TRBD1 (5 bases). The V end lost 4 bases, the J end lost 5 bases, and 20 bases lay between the germline ends. CDR3 size: 15 residues. Germline values: CDR1 GTSNPN, CDR2 SVGIG (reference sequence). Here the CDR3 reads CAWNRGVPGWETQYF. CDR3 in DNA: TGTGCCTGGAATCGTGGAGTACCAGGGTGGGAGACCCAGTACTTC.

The V call is TRBV29-1, the J call TRBJ1-2, with 7 nucleotides matching TRBD1. CDR1 is SQVTM, CDR2 ANQGSEA, per germline. With V trimmed by 3 bases and J by 1 base, 2 bases remained unmatched. This CDR3 comprises 13 residues. CDR3 protein: CSVDGQDNYGYTF. The CDR3 region has the DNA TGCAGCGTTGATGGACAGGATAACTATGGCTACACCTTC.

The chain joins TRBV7-9 to TRBJ2-1; 8 nucleotides agree with TRBD1. The CDR3 length is 17 residues. CDR1 is SEHNR, CDR2 FQNEAQ, per germline (reference sequence). V trimming: 1 base; J trimming: 6 bases; junction bases outside the gene matches: 11. This CDR3 reads CASSLVGEAGGRNEQFF. CDR3 DNA: TGTGCCAGCAGCTTAGTAGGGGAGGCAGGGGGCCGCAATGAGCAGTTCTTC. Based on the CDR3 plus reference TRBV7-9 and TRBJ2-1, the full variable domain is DTGVSQNPRHKITKRGQNVTFRCDPISEHNRLYWYRQTLGQGPEFLTYFQNEAQLEKSRLLSDRFSAERPKGSFSTLEIQRTEQGDSAMYLCASSLVGEAGGRNEQFFGPGTRLTVL.

The chain combines TRBV10-3 with TRBJ2-5; D tentatively reads TRBD1 or TRBD2 (6 bases each). The V end was cut by 5 bases, the J end by 6 bases, with 13 bases between. The CDR3 is made up of 13 amino acids. CDR1 ENHRY and CDR2 SYGVKD come from the germline V gene. DNA for the CDR3: TGTGCCATCAGTCGACAGGAGGGGCAGACCCAGTACTTC. It is translated as CAISRQEGQTQYF.

The chain couples TRBV11-2 to TRBJ2-7, with D unresolved. The CDR3 covers 14 residues. Germline V CDR1 and CDR2: SGHAT, FQNNGV. V lost 5 bases and J 0 bases, leaving 11 bases between the germline ends. The CDR3 is CASSVGRVSYEQYF. In nucleotides, the CDR3 is TGTGCCAGCAGCGTCGGAAGGGTCTCCTACGAGCAGTACTTC.

The chain has TRBV30 and TRBJ2-5, with 7 bases matching TRBD2. The CDR3 length is 11 residues. Germline-derived CDR1 and CDR2 are GTSNPN and SVGIG (reference sequence). The V segment lost 5 bases and the J segment 7 bases; nucleotides outside the gene matches: 4. CDR3 nucleotides: TGTGCCTGGCTGGGCGGGGGGACCCAGTACTTC. Translating gives CAWLGGGTQYF.

The chain links TRBV30 to TRBJ1-4; D is uncertain. CDR3 length: 15 residues. The germline CDR1 and CDR2 sequences are GTSNPN and SVGIG (reference sequence). V lost 3 bases to trimming and J lost 1 base, with 12 bases between them. The CDR3, as DNA: TGTGCCTGGAGATACGGGAGAAGAACTAATGAAAAACTGTTTTTT. This encodes CAWRYGRRTNEKLFF.

This clone was picked up a small number of times. The chain links TRBV28 to TRBJ1-5; the D gene is possibly TRBD1 (5 bases). There are 14 residues in the CDR3. Germline V gene data show CDR1 as MDHEN and CDR2 as SYDVKM. The germline V and J ends were trimmed by 4 bases and 4 bases, with 11 bases remaining between them. DNA of the CDR3: TGTGCCAGCAGTTATGGGGGACCTAATCAGCCCCAGCATTTT. Protein sequence: CASSYGGPNQPQHF.

The chain links TRBV14 to TRBJ2-3; 11 positions match TRBD2. Losses at the gene ends were 4 bases for V and 3 bases for J; bases not matched to a gene: 12. CDR3 length: 18 residues. Germline lookup yields CDR1 SGHDN and CDR2 FVKESK. CDR3: CASSRRALAGALTDTQYF. Here the CDR3 DNA reads TGTGCCAGCAGCCGAAGAGCACTAGCGGGGGCCTTAACAGATACGCAGTATTTT.

The chain joins TRBV9 to TRBJ2-6; D is ambiguous. V lost 4 bases and J lost 9, with 5 bases in between. This CDR3 spans 11 amino acids. Germline V CDR1 and CDR2: SGDLS, YYNGEE. The CDR3: CASSQFNVLTF. In DNA form, the CDR3 reads TGTGCCAGCAGCCAGTTCAACGTCCTGACTTTC.

The chain links TRBV15 to TRBJ1-5; D is uncertain. Trimming shortened V by 3 bases and J by 9 bases, and 9 bases separated the two germline ends. The germline V gene has CDR1 LNHNV and CDR2 YYDKDF (reference sequence). The CDR3 extends over 12 amino acids. The CDR3 sequence is CATSSLIGPQHF. The CDR3, as DNA: TGTGCCACCAGCAGTCTTATAGGGCCCCAGCATTTT.